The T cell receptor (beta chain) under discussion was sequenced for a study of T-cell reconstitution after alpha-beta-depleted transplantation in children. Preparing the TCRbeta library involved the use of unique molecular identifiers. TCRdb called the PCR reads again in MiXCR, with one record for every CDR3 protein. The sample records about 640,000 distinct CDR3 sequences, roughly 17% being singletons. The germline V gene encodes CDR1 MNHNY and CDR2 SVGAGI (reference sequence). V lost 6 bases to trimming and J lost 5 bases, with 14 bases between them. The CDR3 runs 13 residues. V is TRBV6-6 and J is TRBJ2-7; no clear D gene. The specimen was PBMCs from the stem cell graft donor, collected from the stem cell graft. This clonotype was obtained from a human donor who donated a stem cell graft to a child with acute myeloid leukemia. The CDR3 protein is CASSLWMGNEQYF. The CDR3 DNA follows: TGTGCCAGCAGCCTTTGGATGGGGAACGAGCAGTACTTC.